The 4 T cell receptor beta chains below were found in one sample sequenced in a study of spatial heterogeneity in lung cancer. Each CDR3 protein is one row after TCRdb ran MiXCR on the 5' RACE reads. This sample has about 13,000 distinct CDR3 sequences; about 3.8% occur once, and the top ten carry roughly 45%. Time point of the sample: sample taken at primary tumor resection. Whole RNA was taken from tumor, nontumor lung or frozen PBMC; it was then sequenced unsorted. The specimen comprised PBMCs, sampled at surgery. All receptors come from a male donor with early-stage non-small cell lung cancer.

Concerning this clonotype itself: With the library built for alpha chains, this beta chain is off target and its frequency is not meaningful. The genes are TRBV7-9 and TRBJ2-4; D not resolved. Germline V lookup: CDR1 SEHNR, CDR2 FQNEAQ (reference sequence). Trimming left V 2 bases short and J 0 bases short, with 14 bases between. The CDR3 extends over 17 amino acids. The CDR3 DNA reads TGTGCCAGCAGCTTACTTCCTAGGACCTTAGCCAAAAACATTCAGTACTTC. This codes for CASSLLPRTLAKNIQYF.

This clonotype has at least ten counts. A library made for alpha chains picked up this beta chain off target, so its size means little. This chain joins TRBV5-1 and TRBJ2-1; no definite D call. Germline assignment: CDR1 SGHRS and CDR2 YFSETQ. V lost 2 bases to trimming and J lost 6 bases, with 15 bases between them. The CDR3 loop spans 15 amino acids. The CDR3 loop is CASSLTPETRNEQFF. CDR3 nucleotides: TGCGCCAGCAGCTTAACGCCCGAAACCCGCAATGAGCAGTTCTTC.

This clonotype showed up many times. This beta chain is off target for a library built for alpha chains, so its abundance means little. This chain uses TRBV7-2 with TRBJ2-7; TRBD2 matches 10 bases. J gave up 2 bases and V 1 base, and 5 bases lay outside the gene matches. This CDR3 contains 16 residues. Germline V CDR1 and CDR2: SGHTA, FQGNSA. CDR3 bases: TGTGCCAGCAGCTTAGTAATCCTAGCGGGAGCCTACGAGCAGTACTTC. Translation: CASSLVILAGAYEQYF.

This clonotype occurred many times. Since the library was made to target alpha chains, this beta chain is a stray read and its abundance is not meaningful. The J gene is TRBJ1-1, the V gene TRBV25-1, with unresolved D. The length of the CDR3 is 13 residues. V lost 6 bases to trimming and J lost 3 bases, with 11 bases between them. Germline V gene sequence: CDR1 MGHDK, CDR2 SYGVNS. This chain's CDR3 is CASSPPGDTEAFF. The DNA for the CDR3 is TGTGCCAGCAGCCCCCCCGGGGACACTGAAGCTTTCTTT.